The clone carrying this T cell receptor beta chain was seen more than once but under ten times. The CDR3 covers 15 residues. Germline trimming cut 4 bases from V and 3 bases from J; bases unmatched to any gene: 6. It was during active infection that Seattle patients were enrolled and then longitudinally followed. Clones were sequenced by immunoSEQ multiplex PCR, and TCRdb holds only the in-frame ones, with some missing. The table lists roughly 260,000 clones, roughly 86% of them singletons. This sample stems from a study of blood T cell repertoires in COVID-19. Study details: From T cells, B-cell-depleted T cells, or PBMCs came the material, which was cDNA or gDNA.

The rearrangement links TRBV5-3 to TRBJ2-3; 9 nucleotides match TRBD2. TRBV5-3 is an open reading frame whose function is uncertain. Material for sequencing was peripheral blood. This receptor was obtained from a woman aged 25 to 39 with COVID-19, enrolled during active disease. DNA of the CDR3: TGTGCCAGAAGCCTCCCGACTAGCGGAACAGATACGCAGTATTTT. Encoded protein: CARSLPTSGTDTQYF.